A single sample gave rise to the 23 T cell receptor beta chains below, sequenced in a study of blood T cell repertoires in COVID-19. Measured with immunoSEQ multiplex PCR; TCRdb has only the in-frame clones, and not every one. The table shows 300,000 to 350,000 clones, with around 90% occurring only once. The sequencing input was peripheral blood. Source of these receptors: a woman under 30 who had recovered from COVID-19.

The chain is built from TRBV5-6 and TRBJ2-1, with 12 bases fitting TRBD2. Germline assignment: CDR1 SGHDT and CDR2 YYEEEE. The CDR3 has 17 amino acids. Trimming cost V 4 bases and J 8 bases; bases outside gene matches: 13. This CDR3 reads CASSPNFGLAGRDEQFF. The CDR3 DNA reads as TGTGCCAGCAGCCCGAACTTTGGACTAGCGGGACGGGATGAGCAGTTCTTC. The full variable domain, rest sourced from reference TRBV5-6 and TRBJ2-1, is DAGVTQSPTHLIKTRGQQVTLRCSPKSGHDTVSWYQQALGQGPQFIFQYYEEEERQRGNFPDRFSGHQFPNYSSELNVNALLLGDSALYLCASSPNFGLAGRDEQFFGPGTRLTVL.

This clone occurred once. V gene TRBV27 combines with J gene TRBJ2-6, with 10 bases lining up with TRBD1. The CDR3 is 17 amino acids. With V trimmed by 5 bases and J by 3 bases, 7 bases remained unmatched. The germline V gene has CDR1 MNHEY and CDR2 SMNVEV (reference sequence). CDR3: CASSPRGQGFGANVLTF. In DNA, the CDR3 is TGTGCCAGCAGTCCGAGGGGACAGGGGTTTGGGGCCAACGTCCTGACTTTC.

V is TRBV6-2 or TRBV6-3 and J is TRBJ2-1; 8 positions match TRBD1. CDR1 is MNHEY and CDR2 is SVGEGT in the germline V gene. Unmatched junction bases numbered 16, after V lost 5 bases and J lost 13 bases. CDR3 size: 15 residues. Here the CDR3 DNA reads TGTGCCAGCAGTGTTACCGGGACAGGCAACGTCTTACAGTTCTTC. Its translation: CASSVTGTGNVLQFF.

This chain connects TRBV24-1 to TRBJ2-7, with 16 bases matching TRBD2. The CDR3 loop spans 19 amino acids. Germline lookup yields CDR1 KGHDR and CDR2 SFDVKD. V was pared by 7 bases and J by 0 bases, with 11 bases of the junction left unmatched. DNA for the CDR3: TGTGCCACCAGAGGGGGACTAGCGGGAGGGCAGTGGGGCTCCTACGAGCAGTACGTC. Protein product: CATRGGLAGGQWGSYEQYV.

The chain has TRBV18 and TRBJ1-2; D uncertain. V was trimmed by 5 bases and J by 2 bases, leaving 12 bases between them. Germline assignment: CDR1 KGHSH and CDR2 LQKENI. CDR3 length equals 14 residues. The CDR3 DNA is TGTGCCAGCTCAGTCGGGGATAGCAACTATGGCTACACCTTC. It specifies CASSVGDSNYGYTF.

The CDR3 loop reads CASSYSTGQGYEQYV. CDR3 in DNA: TGTGCCAGCAGTTACTCGACGGGACAGGGCTACGAGCAGTACGTC. The J gene is TRBJ2-7, the V gene TRBV6-6, with TRBD1 identical over 9 bases. Germline V gene sequence: CDR1 MNHNY, CDR2 SVGAGI (reference sequence). The CDR3 has 15 residues. The V gene end was trimmed by 0 bases and the J gene end by 3 bases; junction bases not matched to a gene: 3.

The rearrangement links TRBV29-1 to TRBJ2-1; D is perhaps TRBD2 (5 bases). Germline CDR1 is SQVTM and CDR2 is ANQGSEA. The length of the CDR3 is 12 residues. V was pared by 6 bases and J by 6 bases, with 12 bases between. CDR3 DNA sequence: TGCAGCGTCGGACTTGTAAGCAATGAGCAGTTCTTC. It specifies CSVGLVSNEQFF.

The V call is TRBV5-1, the J call TRBJ2-3; 9 nucleotides line up with TRBD2. V lost 5 bases and J lost 0; bases outside the gene matches: 4. Germline values: CDR1 SGHRS, CDR2 YFSETQ. There are 15 residues in the CDR3. This CDR3 is CASRSTSGSTDTQYF. CDR3 coding DNA: TGCGCCAGCAGATCGACTAGCGGTAGCACAGATACGCAGTATTTT.

The rearrangement joins TRBV19 to TRBJ2-5; TRBD1 is a possible D gene (6 bases). This CDR3 region has 12 residues. Trimming took off 8 bases at V and 5 bases at J, with 12 bases between the two ends. The germline CDR1 and CDR2 sequences are LNHDA and SQIVND (reference sequence). The CDR3 spells CASSSGVETQYF. DNA of the CDR3: TGTGCCAGTTCTTCAGGGGTGGAGACCCAGTACTTC.

The genes are TRBV2 and TRBJ2-4; D is unclear. The CDR3 spans 15 residues. Germline CDR1 and CDR2: SNHLY and FYNNEI. V lost 1 base to trimming and J lost 0 bases, with 7 bases between them. The CDR3 DNA is TGTGCCAGCAGTGAAGACACTATAGCCAAAAACATTCAGTACTTC. This gives the protein CASSEDTIAKNIQYF.

CDR3 amino acids: CASSIQGPVGNTIYF. The CDR3 coding sequence is TGTGCCAGCAGTATACAGGGCCCGGTAGGAAACACCATATATTTT. V and J are TRBV28 and TRBJ1-3; D perhaps matches TRBD1 (6 bases). Germline values: CDR1 MDHEN, CDR2 SYDVKM. V shed 5 bases and J shed 4 bases, with 15 bases lying between them. CDR3 size: 15 residues.

The chain recombines TRBV19 with TRBJ1-5; the D is unclear. V lost 7 bases, J lost 11 bases, and 12 bases lay in between. In germline, CDR1 is LNHDA, CDR2 SQIVND (reference sequence). CDR3 length: 11 amino acids. CDR3 sequence: CASKSVGAQHF. CDR3 bases: TGTGCCAGTAAGAGTGTCGGGGCCCAGCATTTT.

The rearrangement joins TRBV19 to TRBJ2-2, with 7 bases aligning to TRBD2. The V and J ends lost 5 bases and 1 base, in that order; junction bases with no gene match: 4. There are 15 residues in the CDR3. Germline lookup yields CDR1 LNHDA and CDR2 SQIVND (reference sequence). CDR3 loop: CASSGIAGNTGELFF. Here the CDR3 DNA reads TGTGCCAGTAGTGGGATAGCGGGGAACACCGGGGAGCTGTTTTTT.

The chain has TRBV7-2 and TRBJ2-3, with 11 nucleotides matching TRBD2. CDR1 is SGHTA and CDR2 is FQGNSA in the germline V gene. V dropped 6 bases and J dropped 2; count of bases not matched to a gene: 7. The CDR3 spans 16 residues. The CDR3 loop is CASSPIAGGDTDTQYF. DNA for the CDR3: TGTGCCAGCAGTCCCATAGCGGGAGGGGACACAGATACGCAGTATTTT. Full variable domain (outside the CDR3, taken from reference TRBV7-2 and TRBJ2-3): GAGVSQSPSNKVTEKGKDVELRCDPISGHTALYWYRQSLGQGLEFLIYFQGNSAPDKSGLPSDRFSAERTGGSVSTLTIQRTQQEDSAVYLCASSPIAGGDTDTQYFGPGTRLTVL.

This clone was observed a single time. This chain uses TRBV4-3 with TRBJ2-1; 8 positions agree with TRBD2. Germline lookup yields CDR1 LGHNA and CDR2 YSLEER. This CDR3 contains 17 residues. J was trimmed by 6 bases and V by 0 bases; bases with no gene match: 10. CDR3 sequence reads: CASSQDVVARGGNEQFF. CDR3 DNA: TGCGCCAGCAGCCAAGATGTGGTTGCCCGGGGGGGCAATGAGCAGTTCTTC.

The chain combines TRBV30 with TRBJ1-4, with a possible D match to TRBD1 (6 bases). The CDR3 covers 13 residues. Germline V gene lookup returns CDR1 GTSNPN and CDR2 SVGIG (reference sequence). V dropped 2 bases and J dropped 4 bases, with 8 bases sitting between them. CDR3: CAWSTGLNEKLFF. As DNA, the CDR3 is TGTGCCTGGAGTACAGGGCTTAATGAAAAACTGTTTTTT.

The chain recombines TRBV28 with TRBJ1-5; 7 positions agree with TRBD1. Germline assignment: CDR1 MDHEN and CDR2 SYDVKM. This CDR3 spans 15 amino acids. V shed 4 bases and J 2 bases; nucleotides not matched to a gene: 5. Here the CDR3 reads CASSSRGRGNQPQHF. CDR3 coding DNA: TGTGCCAGCAGTTCTAGGGGGCGCGGCAATCAGCCCCAGCATTTT.

CDR3 region: CASSALAGNSYNEQFF. CDR3 DNA: TGTGCCAGCAGCGCTCTAGCGGGGAACTCCTACAATGAGCAGTTCTTC. The chain uses TRBV5-5 and TRBJ2-1, with 9 nucleotides matching TRBD2. Trimming removed 4 bases from V and 0 bases from J; junction bases left unmatched: 5. The length of the CDR3 is 16 residues. Germline CDR1 SGHKS, CDR2 YYEKEE (reference sequence).

The chain carries TRBV10-3 and TRBJ2-7; TRBD1 might be the D (6 bases). The CDR3 length is 15 residues. From germline, CDR1 is ENHRY and CDR2 SYGVKD. Between the trimmed V and J ends, which lost 6 bases and 5 bases, there was a span of 20 bases. CDR3 in DNA: TGTGCCATCAGAAAAACAGGGTCTGGGCCCAACGAGCAGTACGTC. It yields the protein CAIRKTGSGPNEQYV.

This clone was seen once. The chain uses TRBV6-1 and TRBJ2-7; D unclear. The CDR3 is 13 amino acids. Per the germline V gene, CDR1 is MNHNS and CDR2 is SASEGT. V lost 0 bases, J lost 0 bases, and 3 bases lay in between. CDR3 protein: CASSEAYSYEQYV. The CDR3 nucleotides read TGTGCCAGCAGTGAAGCCTACTCCTACGAGCAGTACGTC.

The chain couples TRBV6-6 to TRBJ1-2, with a tentative D call TRBD1 (5 bases). The length of the CDR3 is 14 residues. Germline-derived CDR1 and CDR2 are MNHNY and SVGAGI (reference sequence). Trimming shortened V by 2 bases and J by 8 bases, and 15 bases separated the two germline ends. CDR3 loop: CASSYRAGTGGYTF. CDR3 DNA sequence: TGTGCCAGCAGTTACCGGGCGGGGACGGGGGGCTACACCTTC.

The rearrangement links TRBV4-3 to TRBJ2-3, with 8 bases that match TRBD2. Germline CDR1 is LGHNA and CDR2 is YSLEER. The CDR3 is 17 residues long. V was clipped by 0 bases and J by 4 bases; unmatched bases: 9. DNA of the CDR3: TGCGCCAGCAGCCAAGATCGCGCTAGCGGGTTCTCAGATACGCAGTATTTT. It encodes CASSQDRASGFSDTQYF.

In its sample, this clone was seen once. V usage is TRBV10-1 and J usage is TRBJ1-1; a weak D match, TRBD1 (6 bases). V dropped 0 bases and J dropped 5 bases, with 10 bases sitting between them. There are 14 residues in the CDR3. Germline V CDR1 and CDR2: WNHNN, SYGVQD (reference sequence). The CDR3 spells CASSESQGRTEAFF. CDR3 DNA: TGCGCCAGCAGTGAGTCGCAGGGGCGGACTGAAGCTTTCTTT.